These 25 T cell receptor beta chains share one sample of origin, sequenced in a study of T cell responses to AZD1222 COVID-19 vaccine. Assay used: immunoSEQ multiplex PCR; TCRdb lists only in-frame clones, some missing. This sample has some 80,000 clones, with around 88% found just once. Sequencing used peripheral blood, obtained 28 days after the second dose of the MenACWY control vaccine. The receptors were gathered from an adult who received the MenACWY meningococcal vaccine as a control.

The count of this clone is one. This chain uses TRBV12-3 or TRBV12-4 with TRBJ2-7, with D perhaps matching TRBD1 (5 bases). Deletions cut 5 bases from V and 4 bases from J, with 9 bases between. The CDR3 is 12 residues long. Here the CDR3 reads CASSQTAYEQYF. In DNA, the CDR3 is TGTGCCAGCAGTCAGACAGCGTACGAGCAGTACTTC.

This chain connects TRBV4-3 to TRBJ2-3; 8 positions agree with TRBD2. J lost 6 bases, V lost 0 bases, and 14 bases had no gene match. Germline V gene data show CDR1 as LGHNA and CDR2 as YSLEER. CDR3 length equals 18 residues. The CDR3 DNA reads as TGCGCCAGCAGCCAAGATAAGAGTAGCGGGGAATTGTTGGATACGCAGTATTTT. Protein sequence: CASSQDKSSGELLDTQYF.

V usage is TRBV4-1 and J usage is TRBJ2-5; 9 bases are a match to TRBD1. This CDR3 comprises 14 residues. The V and J ends lost 4 bases and 5 bases, in that order; junction bases with no gene match: 5. Germline V CDR1 and CDR2: MGHRA, YSYEKL. The CDR3 DNA reads TGCGCCAGCAGCCGGTACGGGACAGGGGAGACCCAGTACTTC. Translation gives CASSRYGTGETQYF.

This clone was recorded once. The rearrangement uses TRBV7-9 and TRBJ1-5; possibly TRBD1 for D (5 bases). The CDR3 is 14 amino acids. Germline lookup yields CDR1 SEHNR and CDR2 FQNEAQ (reference sequence). V dropped 6 bases and J dropped 5 bases, with 14 bases sitting between them. CDR3 protein: CASRAPGDHQPQHF. The CDR3 region has the DNA TGTGCCAGCAGAGCCCCGGGGGATCATCAGCCCCAGCATTTT.

The rearrangement joins TRBV4-1 to TRBJ1-5, with D tentatively TRBD1 (6 bases). Germline-derived CDR1 and CDR2 are MGHRA and YSYEKL. V lost 0 bases and J lost 4, with 16 bases in between. The length of the CDR3 is 17 residues. The CDR3 nucleotides read TGCGCCAGCAGCCAAGACATTACAGGGAGAATTAATCAGCCCCAGCATTTT. Its protein product is CASSQDITGRINQPQHF.

The chain links TRBV2 to TRBJ1-4; TRBD1 agrees at 8 bases. Germline assignment: CDR1 SNHLY and CDR2 FYNNEI. The CDR3 has 15 residues. With 6 bases clipped from V and 5 bases from J, the junction kept 8 bases outside the gene matches. CDR3 nucleotides: TGTGCCAGCAGACGAACGGGACAGGCGAATGAAAAACTGTTTTTT. Its translation is CASRRTGQANEKLFF.

The chain links TRBV15 to TRBJ2-6; weak D call: TRBD1 (7 bases). Germline V lookup: CDR1 LNHNV, CDR2 YYDKDF (reference sequence). This CDR3 is 18 amino acids long. Trimming stripped 0 bases from V and 2 bases from J, with 14 bases between. As DNA, the CDR3 is TGTGCCACCAGCAGAGATCGCGGAGGGGGCGCTGGGGCCAACGTCCTGACTTTC. Translating gives CATSRDRGGGAGANVLTF.

The genes are TRBV11-3 and TRBJ1-1; unclear D gene. From germline, CDR1 is SGHNT and CDR2 YENEEA. Trimming pared 7 bases from V and 12 bases from J, leaving 18 bases between. The CDR3 runs 12 residues. Here the CDR3 reads CASTNATQISFF. For the CDR3, the DNA is TGTGCCAGCACCAACGCCACCCAGATTTCTTTCTTT.

This clone was picked up one time. The V gene is TRBV11-3, the J gene TRBJ2-2; D may be TRBD1 (7 bases). Germline V gives CDR1 SGHNT, CDR2 YENEEA. The germline V and J ends were trimmed by 4 bases and 7 bases, with 19 bases remaining between them. The CDR3 totals 16 residues. CDR3 coding DNA: TGTGCCAGCAGCTCAGGAGGGGGCAGGCTTGGCGGGGAGCTGTTTTTT. Protein: CASSSGGGRLGGELFF.

The rearrangement links TRBV9 to TRBJ2-7, with 11 positions matching TRBD1. J lost 2 bases, V lost 1 base, and 2 bases had no gene match. The CDR3 contains 15 residues. Germline V lookup: CDR1 SGDLS, CDR2 YYNGEE. This chain's CDR3 is CASSVQGQGAYEQYF. The CDR3 DNA follows: TGTGCCAGCAGCGTACAGGGACAGGGGGCCTACGAGCAGTACTTC.

This chain joins TRBV2 and TRBJ1-1; D gene uncertain. The germline gives CDR1 SNHLY, CDR2 FYNNEI. The V and J ends lost 4 bases and 2 bases respectively, with 11 bases between them. The CDR3 consists of 14 residues. CDR3 in DNA: TGTGCCAGCAGTGGCCGGACGGACAACACTGAAGCTTTCTTT. Amino acids: CASSGRTDNTEAFF.

This clone was detected only once. The chain has TRBV6-2 or TRBV6-3 and TRBJ2-2; D ambiguous. Trimming took 2 bases from V and 3 from J, leaving 4 bases between them. This CDR3 contains 13 residues. Germline values: CDR1 MNHEY, CDR2 SVGEGT. The CDR3 loop is CASSYVDTGELFF. In DNA, the CDR3 is TGTGCCAGCAGTTACGTCGACACCGGGGAGCTGTTTTTT.

The rearrangement joins TRBV9 to TRBJ1-4, with 10 bases lining up with TRBD1. The CDR3 is 15 residues long. The V gene's germline CDR1 is SGDLS and CDR2 YYNGEE. Unmatched junction bases numbered 4, after V lost 4 bases and J lost 4 bases. CDR3 DNA sequence: TGTGCCAGCAGCCGGGGGACAGGGGTTAATGAAAAACTGTTTTTT. Amino acid sequence: CASSRGTGVNEKLFF. Complete variable domain (other parts from reference TRBV9 and TRBJ1-4): DSGVTQTPKHLITATGQRVTLRCSPRSGDLSVYWYQQSLDQGLQFLIQYYNGEERAKGNILERFSAQQFPDLHSELNLSSLELGDSALYFCASSRGTGVNEKLFFGSGTQLSVL.

The chain employs TRBV28 and TRBJ1-5; D is uncertain. V lost 1 base, J lost 3 bases, and 10 bases lay in between. Germline V gene data show CDR1 as MDHEN and CDR2 as SYDVKM. The CDR3 has 15 amino acids. The CDR3 DNA reads as TGTGCCAGCAGTTTATCGGGGTTCGACAATCAGCCCCAGCATTTT. Translation: CASSLSGFDNQPQHF.

This chain uses TRBV23-1 with TRBJ1-2, with D uncertain. TRBV23-1 carries the ORF label, with uncertain function. V was clipped by 5 bases and J by 4 bases, with 11 bases between them. The CDR3 length is 13 residues. CDR3 nucleotides: TGCGCCAGCAGTTGGCGGCGGTTCTATGGCTACACCTTC. This sequence encodes CASSWRRFYGYTF.

This clone has just a few counts. V usage is TRBV4-2 and J usage is TRBJ2-3, with D perhaps TRBD2 (5 bases). V gave up 1 base and J gave up 2 bases, with 13 bases separating them. This CDR3 has 16 amino acids. CDR1 is LGHNA, CDR2 YNFKEQ, per germline. In DNA, the CDR3 is TGTGCCAGCAGCCAAGTAAGGAGCGGCGACACAGATACGCAGTATTTT. Translation gives CASSQVRSGDTDTQYF.

The J gene is TRBJ2-7, the V gene TRBV9; 12 positions match TRBD1. Germline values: CDR1 SGDLS, CDR2 YYNGEE. Trimming removed 2 bases from V and 5 bases from J; junction bases left unmatched: 2. The CDR3 is made up of 14 amino acids. The CDR3 DNA is TGTGCCAGCAGCGTGGGACAGGGGGCCCACGAGCAGTACTTC. Its translation is CASSVGQGAHEQYF.

The CDR3 nucleotides are TGTGCCAGTAGTCGAGTTGGGACCTACGAGCAGTACTTC. The encoded protein is CASSRVGTYEQYF. The rearrangement uses TRBV19 and TRBJ2-7; no clear D. Trimming pared 5 bases from V and 2 bases from J, leaving 10 bases between. Germline V gives CDR1 LNHDA, CDR2 SQIVND (reference sequence). This CDR3 contains 13 residues.

The rearrangement links TRBV18 to TRBJ2-5; D may match TRBD1 or TRBD2 (5 bases each). Germline CDR1 is KGHSH and CDR2 is LQKENI. V lost 2 bases and J lost 4, with 14 bases in between. The CDR3 has 15 residues. The CDR3 nucleotides are TGTGCCAGCTCACCAGGGGGTCACCCCTCAGAGACCCAGTACTTC. It is translated as CASSPGGHPSETQYF.

This chain joins TRBV3-1 (or the pseudogene TRBV3-2) and TRBJ1-2, with D possibly matching TRBD1 (5 bases). The CDR3 is 14 residues long. Trimming stripped 4 bases from V and 7 bases from J, with 16 bases between. CDR1 LGHDT and CDR2 YNNKEL come from the germline V gene (reference sequence). The CDR3: CASSRDRGAGGYTF. CDR3 DNA: TGTGCCAGCAGCCGGGACCGAGGGGCTGGTGGCTACACCTTC.

The V and J genes are TRBV5-6 and TRBJ2-7, with a tentative D call TRBD2 (6 bases). The CDR3 sequence is 14 residues long. Germline CDR1 is SGHDT and CDR2 is YYEEEE. V lost 5 bases and J 1 base, leaving 13 bases between the germline ends. CDR3 coding DNA: TGTGCCAGCAGTCCTGACGGGGGATCCTACGAGCAGTACTTC. Its translation is CASSPDGGSYEQYF. Full variable domain (rest looked up from reference TRBV5-6 and TRBJ2-7): DAGVTQSPTHLIKTRGQQVTLRCSPKSGHDTVSWYQQALGQGPQFIFQYYEEEERQRGNFPDRFSGHQFPNYSSELNVNALLLGDSALYLCASSPDGGSYEQYFGPGTRLTVT.

V gene TRBV5-6 combines with J gene TRBJ2-2; D might be TRBD1 (6 bases). The CDR3 contains 15 residues. The V end lost 4 bases, the J end lost 3 bases, and 13 bases lay between the germline ends. Germline CDR1 and CDR2: SGHDT and YYEEEE. This CDR3 is CASSPGPGDTGELFF. CDR3 DNA: TGTGCCAGCAGCCCGGGGCCAGGGGACACCGGGGAGCTGTTTTTT.

This clone was observed a single time. The chain uses TRBV10-3 and TRBJ1-5, with unresolved D. The CDR3 runs 13 residues. Germline V gene lookup returns CDR1 ENHRY and CDR2 SYGVKD. Trimming took 3 bases from V and 3 from J, leaving 6 bases between them. The CDR3 sequence is CAISDSPNQPQHF. In DNA form, the CDR3 reads TGTGCCATCAGTGACAGCCCCAATCAGCCCCAGCATTTT.

This chain joins TRBV29-1 and TRBJ2-1, with 11 bases fitting TRBD1. From germline, CDR1 is SQVTM and CDR2 ANQGSEA. This CDR3 contains 12 residues. V dropped 6 bases and J dropped 6; count of bases not matched to a gene: 1. CDR3 sequence reads: CSVGQGGNEQFF. The CDR3 DNA reads TGCAGCGTGGGACAGGGGGGCAATGAGCAGTTCTTC.

The V call is TRBV19, the J call TRBJ2-2; D is unclear. The V gene lost 5 bases and the J gene lost 1 base, with 8 bases spanning the gap. This CDR3 is 14 amino acids long. Germline-derived CDR1 and CDR2 are LNHDA and SQIVND (reference sequence). The CDR3 DNA sequence: TGTGCCAGTAGTGTGGCAGGGAACACCGGGGAGCTGTTTTTT. As protein: CASSVAGNTGELFF.